The rows below give T cell receptor beta chains drawn from one sample of a study of blood T cell repertoires in COVID-19. Clones were sequenced by immunoSEQ multiplex PCR, and TCRdb holds only the in-frame ones, with some missing. The table shows approximately 31,000 clones, with 91% occurring only once. The sequenced material came from peripheral blood. The receptors derive from a human donor with active COVID-19. The donor label of this sample is uncertain. The CDR3 runs from the conserved cysteine through the conserved F or W. The order of the fields is clone size, V gene, D gene, J gene, CDR3 DNA, CDR3 protein. The D gene is left open where the match is weak. The size entry is marked missing in some rows and otherwise reads once, few, many or a size class.

NA	TRBV7-2	NA	TRBJ1-6	TGTGCCAGCAGCTTAGCGGGAGGGGTTAATAATTCACCCCTCCACTTT	CASSLAGGVNNSPLHF
NA	TRBV30	TRBD2	TRBJ2-3	TGTGCCTGGAGTCGACTAGCGGGGGGGGGCACAGATACGCAGTATTTT	CAWSRLAGGGTDTQYF
NA	TRBV28	NA	TRBJ1-5	TGTGCCAGCAGTGGGGGGGGACGGCAGCCCCAGCATTTT	CASSGGGRQPQHF
NA	TRBV11-2	TRBD1	TRBJ1-1	TGTGCCAGCAGCTCTACGACAGGGACTGAAGCTTTCTTT	CASSSTTGTEAFF
NA	TRBV4-1	NA	TRBJ2-2	TGCGCCAGCAGCCAAGATGAGGCAGGGACGAACACCGGGGAGCTGTTTTTT	CASSQDEAGTNTGELFF
NA	TRBV11-2	NA	TRBJ2-5	TGTGCCAGCAGCCACAGGTGGGGGCCAACGGAGACCCAGTACTTC	CASSHRWGPTETQYF
NA	TRBV28	NA	TRBJ1-2	TGTGCCAGCAGCCCCGCGGGCTATGGCTACACCTTC	CASSPAGYGYTF
NA	TRBV28	NA	TRBJ1-4	TGTGCCAGCAGGGGCCTGGGTGAAAAACTGTTTTTT	CASRGLGEKLFF
NA	TRBV7-8	NA	TRBJ2-7	TGTGCCAGCGTAAATCGTTTATTGAGCGGCTCCTCCTACGAGCAGTACTTC	CASVNRLLSGSSYEQYF
NA	TRBV19	TRBD1	TRBJ1-3	TGTGCCAGTAGTATAGGGTCGGGACAGGGGACATCGAGTGGAAACACCATATATTTT	CASSIGSGQGTSSGNTIYF
NA	TRBV12-5	TRBD1	TRBJ1-2	TGTGCTAGTGGTTTGGGGGACAGGGGGCACGATCAGGGCTACACCTTC	CASGLGDRGHDQGYTF
NA	TRBV28	TRBD1	TRBJ2-5	TGTGCCAGCAGTTTATCCGGCAGGGGGCAAGACCAAGAGACCCAGTACTTC	CASSLSGRGQDQETQYF
once	TRBV5-8	NA	TRBJ2-7	TGTGCCAGCAGCTTGGGAGACCGCAAAAGGGGCGAGCAGTACTTC	CASSLGDRKRGEQYF
NA	TRBV18	NA	TRBJ1-4	TGTGCCAGCTCACCCCTGACGCGGTCCCCCACAACTAATGAAAAACTGTTTTTT	CASSPLTRSPTTNEKLFF
NA	TRBV15	TRBD2	TRBJ2-3	TGTGCCACCAGCAGAGATCGGACGGTAGCGGGGGGTGTGTATACGCAGTATTTT	CATSRDRTVAGGVYTQYF
NA	TRBV7-2	TRBD2	TRBJ2-3	TGTGCCAGCAGCTTGAGCGGGGGGAAGGATACGCAGTATTTT	CASSLSGGKDTQYF
NA	TRBV11-2	TRBD1	TRBJ2-3	TGTGCCAGCAGCTTGTTACAGGGGACAGGGGATACGCAGTATTTT	CASSLLQGTGDTQYF